This record concerns one TCR beta chain sequence. This entry belongs to a study of blood T cell repertoires in COVID-19. In the study overall: Nucleic acid was either cDNA or gDNA, and it came from T cells, B-cell-depleted T cells, or PBMCs.

Germline V lookup: CDR1 SGHAT, CDR2 FQNNGV. V dropped 5 bases and J dropped 12 bases, with 14 bases sitting between them. The CDR3 totals 11 residues. The table came from immunoSEQ multiplex PCR; TCRdb's copy has only in-frame clones and leaves some out. In the table there are 120,000 to 150,000 clones, less than 90% of which are singletons. The sequenced sample consisted of peripheral blood. This chain joins TRBV11-2 and TRBJ2-7; possible D gene TRBD1, 6 bases. The TCR sequence derives from a man aged 25 to 40 with COVID-19, enrolled during active disease. The CDR3 loop is CASSQQGLMYF. CDR3 in DNA: TGTGCCAGCAGCCAACAGGGTTTGATGTACTTC.